The 5 T cell receptor beta chains listed next were all sequenced from one sample in a study of blood T cell repertoires in COVID-19. Produced via immunoSEQ multiplex PCR; TCRdb's table is partial and in-frame only. The data show 250,000 to 300,000 clones, roughly nine tenths seen once. The sample comprised PBMCs or T cells enriched from blood (not recorded which). Receptor source: a woman in her sixties or seventies who had recovered from COVID-19.

The chain employs TRBV5-6 and TRBJ2-5, with D possibly matching TRBD1 (6 bases). The V end was cut by 2 bases, the J end by 5 bases, with 13 bases between. In germline, CDR1 is SGHDT, CDR2 YYEEEE. This CDR3 is built from 14 residues. The CDR3 region is CASSFRWGLETQYF. The CDR3 DNA sequence: TGTGCCAGCAGCTTTCGGTGGGGGCTGGAGACCCAGTACTTC. The full variable domain, completed using reference TRBV5-6 and TRBJ2-5, is DAGVTQSPTHLIKTRGQQVTLRCSPKSGHDTVSWYQQALGQGPQFIFQYYEEEERQRGNFPDRFSGHQFPNYSSELNVNALLLGDSALYLCASSFRWGLETQYFGPGTRLLVL.

Concerning this clone: The sample contains more than one DNA sequence encoding this CDR3. DNA of the CDR3: TGTGCCAGCAGTGAACAGGGGGGGAACACTGAAGCTTTCTTT. Translated, it gives CASSEQGGNTEAFF. The chain is built from TRBV2 and TRBJ1-1; TRBD1 matches at 7 bases. The CDR3 covers 14 residues. Trimming at V came to 2 bases and at J to 1 base, leaving 1 base not matched to a gene. The germline V gene encodes CDR1 SNHLY and CDR2 FYNNEI.

This clone was detected only once. DNA of the CDR3: TGTGCCAGCAGCTTGGTAGGGGCCCAAGAGACCCAGTACTTC. Protein product: CASSLVGAQETQYF. V is TRBV5-8 and J is TRBJ2-5; D perhaps matches TRBD1 (5 bases). From germline, CDR1 is SGHTS and CDR2 YDEGEE. Trimming stripped 0 bases from V and 1 base from J, with 7 bases between. The CDR3 length is 14 residues.

The V call is TRBV27, the J call TRBJ2-6; D not certain. Trimming took off 5 bases at V and 2 bases at J, with 13 bases between the two ends. CDR1 MNHEY and CDR2 SMNVEV come from the germline V gene (reference sequence). CDR3 length: 16 amino acids. CDR3 in DNA: TGTGCCAGCAGTCCATTCGACTTAACTGGGGCCAACGTCCTGACTTTC. Protein product: CASSPFDLTGANVLTF.

The chain carries TRBV18 and TRBJ1-1, with 10 nucleotides matching TRBD1. Germline V gives CDR1 KGHSH, CDR2 LQKENI. This CDR3 has 14 residues. The ends lost 6 bases at V and 0 bases at J; junction bases unmatched: 1. The CDR3 loop is CASSGTGVNTEAFF. The CDR3 bases are TGTGCCAGCTCGGGGACAGGGGTGAACACTGAAGCTTTCTTT.